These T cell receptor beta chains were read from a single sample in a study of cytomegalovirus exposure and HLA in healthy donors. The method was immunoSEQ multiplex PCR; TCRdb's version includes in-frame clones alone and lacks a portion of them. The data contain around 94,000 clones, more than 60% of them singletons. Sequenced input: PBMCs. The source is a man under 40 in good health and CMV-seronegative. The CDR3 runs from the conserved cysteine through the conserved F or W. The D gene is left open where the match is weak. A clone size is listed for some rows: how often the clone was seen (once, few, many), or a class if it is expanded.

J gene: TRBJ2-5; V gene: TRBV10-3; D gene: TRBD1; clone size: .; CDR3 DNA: TGTGCCATCACTGCAGGGACAGGGGTGGGAGAGACCCAGTACTTC; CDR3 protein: CAITAGTGVGETQYF
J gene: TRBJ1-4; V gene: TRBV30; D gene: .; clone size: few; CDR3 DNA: TGTGCCTGGAGTGTAGCCAAAGTTTCACTGTTTTTT; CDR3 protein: CAWSVAKVSLFF
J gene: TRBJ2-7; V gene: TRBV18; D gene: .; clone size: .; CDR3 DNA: TGTGCCAGCTCATCCGTCGGAGGGGCGTACGAGCAGTACTTC; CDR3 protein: CASSSVGGAYEQYF
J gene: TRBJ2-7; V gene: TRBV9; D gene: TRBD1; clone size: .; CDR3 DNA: TGTGCCAGCAGCCCTAAGTGGGGACAGAACTACGAGCAGTACTTC; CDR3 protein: CASSPKWGQNYEQYF
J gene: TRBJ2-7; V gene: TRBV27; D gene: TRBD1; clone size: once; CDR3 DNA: TGTGCCAGCAGTTTACTCGGGACAGGGTCAACCTACGAGCAGTACTTC; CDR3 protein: CASSLLGTGSTYEQYF
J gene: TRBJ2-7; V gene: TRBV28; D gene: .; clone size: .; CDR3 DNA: TGTGCCAGCAGTCCGACAGGAAGTGGCTACGAGCAGTACTTC; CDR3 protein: CASSPTGSGYEQYF
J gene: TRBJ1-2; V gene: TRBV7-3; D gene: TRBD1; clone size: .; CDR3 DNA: TGTGCCAGCAGCCCAACAGGCTCCAGGGGGTCTTCCAACTATGGCTACACCTTC; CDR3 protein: CASSPTGSRGSSNYGYTF
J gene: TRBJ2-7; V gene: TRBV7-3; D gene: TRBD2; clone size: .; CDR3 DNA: TGTGCCAGCAGCTTATTTCCTAGCGGGGGGTACGAGCAGTACTTC; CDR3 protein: CASSLFPSGGYEQYF
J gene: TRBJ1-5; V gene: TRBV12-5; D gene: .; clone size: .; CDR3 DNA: TGTGCTAGTGGTTTCTGGACAAGGGCCGTCAATCAGCCCCAGCATTTT; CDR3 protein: CASGFWTRAVNQPQHF
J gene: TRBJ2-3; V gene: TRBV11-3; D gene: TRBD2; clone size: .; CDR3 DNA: TGTGCCAGCAGCTTAGCGACTAGCGGGTGGGATACGCAGTATTTT; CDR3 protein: CASSLATSGWDTQYF
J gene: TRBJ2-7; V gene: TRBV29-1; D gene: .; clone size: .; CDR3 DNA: TGCAGCGTAGGTCCCGGGACATCTCCATACGAGCAGTACTTC; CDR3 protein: CSVGPGTSPYEQYF
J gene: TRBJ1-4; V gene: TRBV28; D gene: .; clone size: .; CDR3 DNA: TGTGCCAGCAGTTCCCCCCAGGGGTCGGCTGAAAAACTGTTTTTT; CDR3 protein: CASSSPQGSAEKLFF
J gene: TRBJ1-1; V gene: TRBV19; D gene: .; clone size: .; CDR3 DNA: TGTGCCAGTAGTAAAATAGGAGGGACTGAAGCTTTCTTT; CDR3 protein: CASSKIGGTEAFF
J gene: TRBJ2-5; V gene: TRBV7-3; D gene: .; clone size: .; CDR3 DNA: TGTGCCAGCAGCCGAGATGGAGGCGGGGAGACCCAGTACTTC; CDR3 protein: CASSRDGGGETQYF
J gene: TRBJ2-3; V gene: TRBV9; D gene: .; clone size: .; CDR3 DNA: TGTGCCAGCAGCGCAGAGGGCCTGGCAGATACGCAGTATTTT; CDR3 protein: CASSAEGLADTQYF
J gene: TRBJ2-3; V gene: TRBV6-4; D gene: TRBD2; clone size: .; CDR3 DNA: TGTGCCAGCAGTCCAGCGGGAAGCACAGATACGCAGTATTTT; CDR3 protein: CASSPAGSTDTQYF
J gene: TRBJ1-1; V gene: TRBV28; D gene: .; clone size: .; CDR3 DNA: TGTGCCAGCAGCCCAGGGGTAAACACTGAAGCTTTCTTT; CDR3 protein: CASSPGVNTEAFF
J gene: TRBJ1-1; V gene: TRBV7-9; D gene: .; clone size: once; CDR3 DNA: TGTTCCAGCAAGGATCAGGCTGAAGCTTTCTTT; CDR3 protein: CSSKDQAEAFF
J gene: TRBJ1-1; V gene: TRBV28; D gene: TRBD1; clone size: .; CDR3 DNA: TGTGCCAGCAGTGCCCTAGGGACAGGGGGCGTTAAAACTGAAGCTTTCTTT; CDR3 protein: CASSALGTGGVKTEAFF
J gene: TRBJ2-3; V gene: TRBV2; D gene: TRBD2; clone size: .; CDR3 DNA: TGTGCCAGCGGGTCCGCGGGACTAGGAGATACGCAGTATTTT; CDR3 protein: CASGSAGLGDTQYF
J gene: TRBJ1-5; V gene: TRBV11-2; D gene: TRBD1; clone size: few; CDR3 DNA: TGTGCCAGCAGCTTAGACGCGGCAGGGGGTCAGCCCCAGCATTTT; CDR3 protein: CASSLDAAGGQPQHF
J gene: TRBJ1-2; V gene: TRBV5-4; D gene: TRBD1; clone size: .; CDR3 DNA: TGTGCCAGCAGCAATCCGGGACAGGGGTTGGGCTACACCTTC; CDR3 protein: CASSNPGQGLGYTF
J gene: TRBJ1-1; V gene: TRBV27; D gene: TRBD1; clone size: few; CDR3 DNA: TGTGCCAGCACCATATCGAGCCTGCGACAGGGGAGGCGGAACACTGAAGCTTTCTTT; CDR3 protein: CASTISSLRQGRRNTEAFF
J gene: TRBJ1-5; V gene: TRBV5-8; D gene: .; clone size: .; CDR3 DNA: TGTGCCAGCTCCGGGAATTATAGCAATCAGCCCCAGCATTTT; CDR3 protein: CASSGNYSNQPQHF
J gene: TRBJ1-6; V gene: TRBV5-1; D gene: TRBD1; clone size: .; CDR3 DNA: TGCGCCAGCAGTTCCGGACAGGGGGGTAATTCACCCCTCCACTTT; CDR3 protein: CASSSGQGGNSPLHF
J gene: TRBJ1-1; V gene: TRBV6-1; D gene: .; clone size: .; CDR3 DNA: TGTGCCAGCAGTGTTCAGGGGCCCATGAACACTGAAGCTTTCTTT; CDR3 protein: CASSVQGPMNTEAFF
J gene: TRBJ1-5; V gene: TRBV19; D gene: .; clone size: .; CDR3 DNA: TGTGCCAGTATGCCAGGCGGCAATCAGCCCCAGCATTTT; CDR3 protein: CASMPGGNQPQHF
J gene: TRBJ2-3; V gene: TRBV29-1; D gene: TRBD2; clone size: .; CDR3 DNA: TGCAGCTCTACCTCGACGGGACTAGCTGAAGATACGCAGTATTTT; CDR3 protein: CSSTSTGLAEDTQYF
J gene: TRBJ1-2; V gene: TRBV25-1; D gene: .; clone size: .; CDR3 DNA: TGTGCCAGCAGTGCTTCGACAGTAAACTATGGCTACACCTTC; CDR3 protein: CASSASTVNYGYTF
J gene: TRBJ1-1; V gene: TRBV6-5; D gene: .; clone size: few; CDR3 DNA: TGTGCCAGCAGTTGGGGCAGGTCGGCCACTGAAGCTTTCTTT; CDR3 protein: CASSWGRSATEAFF
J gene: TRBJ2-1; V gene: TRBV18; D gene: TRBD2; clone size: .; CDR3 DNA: TGTGCCAGCTCACCCGGACTAGCGGGGGGGCATGAGCAGTTCTTC; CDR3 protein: CASSPGLAGGHEQFF
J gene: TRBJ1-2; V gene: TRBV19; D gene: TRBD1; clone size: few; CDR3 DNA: TGTGCCAGTACAGACAGGGGCCGCCTCGAGTATGGCTACACCTTC; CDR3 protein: CASTDRGRLEYGYTF
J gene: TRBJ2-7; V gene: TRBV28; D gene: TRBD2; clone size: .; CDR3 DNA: TGTGCCAGCAGTTTCGGGCTAGCGGGGACCTACGAGCAGTACTTC; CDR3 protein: CASSFGLAGTYEQYF
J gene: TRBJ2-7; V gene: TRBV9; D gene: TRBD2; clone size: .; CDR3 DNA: TGTGCCAGCAGCGGCTCTAGCGGCCAAGGGATCGAGCAGTACTTC; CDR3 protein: CASSGSSGQGIEQYF
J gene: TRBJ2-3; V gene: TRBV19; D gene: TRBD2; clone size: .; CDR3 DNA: TGTGCCAGTAGAAACTGGGGACTAGCGGAGACAGATACGCAGTATTTT; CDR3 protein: CASRNWGLAETDTQYF
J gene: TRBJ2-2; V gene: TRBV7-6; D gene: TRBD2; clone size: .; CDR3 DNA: TGTGCCAGCAGCTTAGGTCTCGGGACTACTGCCGGGGAGCTGTTTTTT; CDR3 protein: CASSLGLGTTAGELFF
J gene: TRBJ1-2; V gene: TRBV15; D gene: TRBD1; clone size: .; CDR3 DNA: TGTGCCACCAGCAGAGGGAGCCAGGGGGCTGGTGGCTACACCTTC; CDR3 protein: CATSRGSQGAGGYTF
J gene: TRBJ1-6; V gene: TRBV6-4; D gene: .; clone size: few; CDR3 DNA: TGTGCCAGCAGTGAGGGGGCAGGGAATTCACCCCTCCACTTT; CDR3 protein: CASSEGAGNSPLHF
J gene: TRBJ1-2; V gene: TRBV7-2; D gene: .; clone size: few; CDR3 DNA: TGTGCCAGCAGCCCAGTGGTGAACTATGGCTACACCTTC; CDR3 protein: CASSPVVNYGYTF